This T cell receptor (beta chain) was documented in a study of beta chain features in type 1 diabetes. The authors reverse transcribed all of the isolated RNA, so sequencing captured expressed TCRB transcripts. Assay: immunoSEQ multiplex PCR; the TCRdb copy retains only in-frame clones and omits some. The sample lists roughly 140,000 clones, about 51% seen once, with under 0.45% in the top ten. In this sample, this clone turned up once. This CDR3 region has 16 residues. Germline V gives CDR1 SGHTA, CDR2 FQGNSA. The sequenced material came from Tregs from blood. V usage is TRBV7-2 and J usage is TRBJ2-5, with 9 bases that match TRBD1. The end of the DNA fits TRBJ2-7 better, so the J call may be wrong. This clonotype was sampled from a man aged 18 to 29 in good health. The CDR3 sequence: CASSAHPTGGSYEQYF. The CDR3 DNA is TGTGCCAGCAGCGCACACCCGACAGGGGGGTCCTACGAGCAGTACTTC.